The 21 T cell receptor beta chains below all came from one sample that was sequenced in a study of T-cell memory formation after mild COVID-19. MiXCR was run by TCRdb on the 5' RACE reads, yielding one entry per CDR3 protein. The table lists 280,000 or so distinct CDR3 sequences, roughly 8.2% of them singletons. The specimen was PBMCs or a T cell subset sorted from them (not recorded which). Receptors were obtained from a man younger than 30 who had mild COVID-19 (a few samples of this study predate the infection). Cell type and time point are not known.

This clonotype was found a few times. This chain connects TRBV6-2 or TRBV6-3 to TRBJ2-7; D remains unclear. The CDR3 consists of 12 residues. Germline V gives CDR1 MNHEY, CDR2 SVGEGT. V lost 6 bases and J lost 10, with 16 bases in between. CDR3: CASSLAGPTQYV. DNA of the CDR3: TGTGCCAGCAGCTTGGCCGGGCCAACACAGTACGTC.

This clonotype was picked up a small number of times. The V call is TRBV7-2, the J call TRBJ1-5; D unclear. The V gene's germline CDR1 is SGHTA and CDR2 FQGNSA. Trimming removed 5 bases from V and 7 bases from J, with 12 bases in between. This CDR3 comprises 13 residues. As DNA, the CDR3 is TGTGCCAGCAGCGCTCAGCCGGACCAGCCCCAGCATTTT. As protein: CASSAQPDQPQHF.

This clonotype was seen a few times. The J gene is TRBJ2-5, the V gene TRBV12-3 or TRBV12-4, with no clear D. The length of the CDR3 is 15 residues. The V gene lost 1 base and the J gene lost 5 bases, with 14 bases spanning the gap. CDR3 region: CASSLGGSSGETQYF. For the CDR3, the DNA is TGTGCCAGCAGTTTAGGTGGATCTAGTGGTGAGACCCAGTACTTC.

The table lists this clonotype with many counts. The rearrangement joins TRBV28 to TRBJ2-3; a possible D gene is TRBD2 (6 bases). Germline V lookup: CDR1 MDHEN, CDR2 SYDVKM. This CDR3 has 15 amino acids. V lost 6 bases, J lost 5 bases, and 18 bases lay in between. The CDR3 DNA reads as TGTGCCAGCAGACCGGGATGGGGGGAAAGAGATACGCAGTATTTT. Protein product: CASRPGWGERDTQYF.

This clonotype has a single count. A read error may explain this, as a much larger clone is one base away. The rearrangement links TRBV12-3 or TRBV12-4 to TRBJ1-4, with 8 bases matching TRBD1. This CDR3 region has 15 residues. The chain's CDR3 is CDSSPTGGTNEKLFF. The DNA of the CDR3 is TGTGACAGCAGTCCTACAGGGGGGACTAATGAAAAACTGTTTTTT.

In this sample, this clonotype turned up a few times. The chain carries TRBV30 and TRBJ1-2; no clear D gene. From germline, CDR1 is GTSNPN and CDR2 SVGIG (reference sequence). The V end was cut by 2 bases, the J end by 3 bases, with 7 bases between. CDR3 size: 12 residues. This CDR3 reads CAWSWGDYGYTF. CDR3 DNA: TGTGCCTGGAGTTGGGGTGACTATGGCTACACCTTC.

This chain joins TRBV4-2 and TRBJ2-3, with D uncertain. Trimming removed 8 bases at V and 2 bases at J, with 11 bases between. CDR1 is LGHNA and CDR2 is YNFKEQ in the germline V gene. The CDR3 consists of 13 residues. CDR3 in amino acids: CASGKDVTDTQYF. CDR3 in DNA: TGTGCCAGCGGAAAGGACGTCACAGATACGCAGTATTTT.

This clonotype was seen only a few times. The chain couples TRBV20-1 to TRBJ2-3, with 9 bases lining up with TRBD2. The CDR3 length is 14 residues. Germline CDR1 reads DFQATT; CDR2 reads SNEGSKA (reference sequence). V shed 6 bases, J shed 5 bases, and the junction held 9 bases outside the gene matches. The CDR3 coding sequence is TGCAGTGCCCGGCGGGGGGGGCCGGAAGATACGCAGTATTTT. This sequence encodes CSARRGGPEDTQYF.

The rearrangement joins TRBV6-5 to TRBJ1-2; D not certain. V was shortened by 0 bases and J by 0 bases, with 11 bases between the two germline ends. Germline V gene sequence: CDR1 MNHEY, CDR2 SVGAGI. This CDR3 comprises 16 residues. CDR3 loop: CASSYSQPVANYGYTF. Here the CDR3 DNA reads TGTGCCAGCAGTTACTCGCAGCCAGTAGCTAACTATGGCTACACCTTC.

This clonotype has a count of ten or more. The V and J genes are TRBV20-1 and TRBJ2-5, with 8 nucleotides matching TRBD2. Germline CDR1 and CDR2: DFQATT and SNEGSKA (reference sequence). The CDR3 contains 15 residues. J was trimmed by 5 bases and V by 7 bases; bases with no gene match: 15. The CDR3: CSGTSGGGPWETQYF. The CDR3 coding sequence is TGCAGTGGAACTAGCGGTGGAGGTCCGTGGGAGACCCAGTACTTC.

This chain joins TRBV7-2 and TRBJ1-4; no clear D. The CDR3 is 17 residues long. The germline V gene encodes CDR1 SGHTA and CDR2 FQGNSA. Trimming shortened V by 1 base and J by 3 bases, and 15 bases separated the two germline ends. As DNA, the CDR3 is TGTGCCAGCAGCTTAGAAGCCCGCGCGGCTGCTAATGAAAAACTGTTTTTT. Protein: CASSLEARAAANEKLFF. Drawing the rest from reference TRBV7-2 and TRBJ1-4, the complete variable domain is GAGVSQSPSNKVTEKGKDVELRCDPISGHTALYWYRQSLGQGLEFLIYFQGNSAPDKSGLPSDRFSAERTGGSVSTLTIQRTQQEDSAVYLCASSLEARAAANEKLFFGSGTQLSVL.

In this sample, this clonotype turned up a few times. The J gene is TRBJ2-3, the V gene TRBV4-3, with 10 nucleotides matching TRBD1. Germline V lookup: CDR1 LGHNA, CDR2 YSLEER. This CDR3 contains 16 residues. V dropped 1 base and J dropped 6; count of bases not matched to a gene: 7. CDR3 loop: CASSQGGGTGADTQYF. The CDR3 DNA reads TGCGCCAGCAGCCAAGGAGGTGGGACAGGGGCTGATACGCAGTATTTT.

The rearrangement joins TRBV7-6 to TRBJ2-5; weak D call: TRBD1 (5 bases). Germline CDR1 and CDR2: SGHVS and FNYEAQ. CDR3 length: 16 amino acids. Trimming took off 5 bases at V and 2 bases at J, with 18 bases between the two ends. Here the CDR3 DNA reads TGTGCCAGCAGCCTAGACAGAAGAGGTCGGCAAGAGACCCAGTACTTC. Protein: CASSLDRRGRQETQYF.

This clonotype was counted between two and nine times. The chain employs TRBV5-1 and TRBJ1-5, with D possibly being TRBD1 (5 bases). With 5 bases removed from V and 1 base from J, the gap between germline ends came to 10 bases. This CDR3 has 14 residues. CDR1 and CDR2 from the germline V gene are SGHRS and YFSETQ. The CDR3 is CASRQDGSNQPQHF. CDR3 bases: TGCGCCAGCAGACAGGACGGGAGCAATCAGCCCCAGCATTTT.

The chain links TRBV5-1 to TRBJ2-5; 8 bases align to TRBD2. The CDR3 has 15 amino acids. The germline CDR1 and CDR2 sequences are SGHRS and YFSETQ. J was trimmed by 3 bases and V by 0 bases; bases with no gene match: 4. CDR3 bases: TGCGCCAGCAGCTTGGGGACAGCGGGGGAAGAGACCCAGTACTTC. Its protein is CASSLGTAGEETQYF. Variable domain in full (rest from reference TRBV5-1 and TRBJ2-5): KAGVTQTPRYLIKTRGQQVTLSCSPISGHRSVSWYQQTPGQGLQFLFEYFSETQRNKGNFPGRFSGRQFSNSRSEMNVSTLELGDSALYLCASSLGTAGEETQYFGPGTRLLVL.

V gene TRBV12-3 or TRBV12-4 combines with J gene TRBJ1-2; a weak D match, TRBD1 (6 bases). V was cut by 7 bases and J by 5 bases, with 11 bases left in between. This CDR3 is built from 12 residues. In nucleotides, the CDR3 is TGTGCCAGCACCGGGACAATTTATGGCTACACCTTC. Its protein is CASTGTIYGYTF.

The chain combines TRBV5-6 with TRBJ2-3, with TRBD2 matching over 8 bases. Germline assignment: CDR1 SGHDT and CDR2 YYEEEE. This CDR3 contains 14 residues. Germline trimming cut 1 base from V and 6 bases from J; bases unmatched to any gene: 4. The CDR3 region has the DNA TGTGCCAGCAGCTTGCGGGGGGGGTCCGATACGCAGTATTTT. Protein: CASSLRGGSDTQYF.

This clonotype was seen more than once but under ten times. V and J are TRBV5-1 and TRBJ2-3; possibly TRBD1 or TRBD2 for D (5 bases each). CDR1 and CDR2 (germline): SGHRS, YFSETQ. CDR3 size: 16 residues. With 3 bases removed from V and 0 bases from J, the gap between germline ends came to 14 bases. The CDR3: CASSWLRGASTDTQYF. The CDR3 coding sequence is TGCGCCAGCAGCTGGCTGAGAGGGGCAAGCACAGATACGCAGTATTTT.

Concerning this clonotype: A read error is possible here, since a much larger clone lies one base away. The rearrangement links TRBV29-1 to TRBJ2-3; TRBD2 agrees at 14 bases. The V gene end was trimmed by 4 bases and the J gene end by 1 base; junction bases not matched to a gene: 1. The CDR3 is made up of 15 amino acids. Germline V gives CDR1 SQVTM, CDR2 ANQGSEA. The CDR3 loop reads CSVVGLAGGTDTQYF. Written as DNA, the CDR3 is TGCAGCGTTGTGGGACTAGCGGGGGGCACAGATACGCAGTATTTT.

This clonotype has only a few counts. V and J are TRBV6-6 and TRBJ2-7, with D possibly matching TRBD1 (6 bases). This CDR3 has 14 residues. From germline, CDR1 is MNHNY and CDR2 SVGAGI (reference sequence). Trimming took off 5 bases at V and 4 bases at J, with 15 bases between the two ends. Here the CDR3 reads CASSTDRFGYEQYV. DNA for the CDR3: TGTGCCAGCAGTACCGACAGGTTTGGGTACGAGCAGTACGTC.

This clonotype has more than one count but fewer than ten. J is TRBJ1-1 and V is TRBV20-1; 8 bases map to TRBD1. The CDR3 covers 13 residues. After removal of 5 bases from V and 0 bases from J, the junction contained 2 bases not matched to a gene. Germline-derived CDR1 and CDR2 are DFQATT and SNEGSKA (reference sequence). For the CDR3, the DNA is TGCAGTGCTGGGACAGGAATGAACACTGAAGCTTTCTTT. Protein product: CSAGTGMNTEAFF.